This T cell receptor beta chain stems from a study of T cells in Graves' hyperthyroidism and ophthalmopathy. Regarding the study as a whole: A 13 V-J model separated ophthalmopathy from stable hyperthyroidism. Most clonotypes expanded in the thyroid (above 0.001) were also present in blood. Ophthalmopathy got predicted by the model a median approximately 6.4 months before its onset.

Amplification of TCR beta CDR3 regions used RNA as the template. HTBI primers were the set used in a first-round RT-PCR of the TCR CDR3. Each CDR3 protein gets one entry after TCRdb re-called the multiplex PCR reads with MiXCR. This table has approximately 590,000 distinct CDR3 sequences, approximately 14% appearing once. Each diagnosis drew on symptoms, thyroxine, TRAb, thyroid ultrasound and orbital computed tomography findings. Trimming shortened V by 1 base and J by 0 bases, and 9 bases separated the two germline ends. The CDR3 runs to 15 residues. Germline V gene lookup returns CDR1 SGHTA and CDR2 FQGNSA. This clonotype came up many times. Its target is unknown.

The clonotype comes from a woman between 25 and 40 years old with Graves' hyperthyroidism. The chain carries TRBV7-2 and TRBJ1-1, with D unclear. The sequencing input was blood. The CDR3 loop is CASSLVRTLNTEAFF. The DNA of the CDR3 is TGTGCCAGCAGCTTAGTCAGGACTCTGAACACTGAAGCTTTCTTT.